The 9 T cell receptor beta chains listed next were all sequenced from one sample in a study of T-cell reconstitution after alpha-beta-depleted transplantation in children listed by TCRdb under 2016. The meaning of the sample's treatment or condition label: allogeneic hematopoietic cell transplantation with graft depleted of TCRalphabeta T cells and CD19 B cells. Preparation of the library involved PCR. Sequencing instrument: Illumina HiSeq 2500. To normalize quantification of the TCRbeta repertoire, the TCR libraries were built with molecular barcoding that relied on unique molecular identifiers. TCRdb's own reprocessing of the public reads used fastp at Q25 and MiXCR and kept productive beta chains. Identical CDR3 protein sequences are pooled into one entry, listed with their most common genes and DNA. The table for this sample lists 70,000 or so distinct CDR3 sequences; approximately 10% of them were counted only once. The top ten clonotypes cover 13% of the sample.

This specimen consisted of PBMCs, obtained before TCRalphabeta/CD19-depleted stem cell transplant. All receptors derive from a boy aged 5-17 years with acute myeloid leukemia, due to receive a stem cell transplant.

This clonotype was detected ten times or more. The gene calls are TRBV12-3 or TRBV12-4 and TRBJ2-2; possible D gene TRBD1, 5 bases. CDR3 length equals 15 residues. With 5 bases removed from V and 2 bases from J, the gap between germline ends came to 12 bases. The DNA for the CDR3 is TGTGCCAGCAGTCCCTATAGGGGAAACACCGGGGAGCTGTTTTTT. It translates to CASSPYRGNTGELFF.

This clonotype appeared many times. The CDR3 sequence is CSARDSLGNNQPQHF. In DNA form, the CDR3 reads TGCAGTGCTAGGGACAGCCTGGGGAACAATCAGCCCCAGCATTTT. V usage is TRBV20-1 and J usage is TRBJ1-5; TRBD1 might be the D (6 bases). The CDR3 covers 15 residues. Germline V gene lookup returns CDR1 DFQATT and CDR2 SNEGSKA (reference sequence). V was trimmed by 3 bases and J by 3 bases, leaving 15 bases between them.

This clonotype was observed at least ten times. The chain couples TRBV10-3 to TRBJ1-4; a possible D gene is TRBD1 (6 bases). The CDR3 covers 15 residues. CDR1 and CDR2 from the germline V gene are ENHRY and SYGVKD. V lost 3 bases, J lost 7 bases, and 15 bases lay in between. The CDR3 loop is CAISDQQGKREKLFF. The CDR3 DNA reads as TGTGCCATCAGTGACCAACAGGGAAAGCGTGAAAAACTGTTTTTT.

This clonotype was recorded at least ten times. This chain connects TRBV12-3 or TRBV12-4 to TRBJ2-2; D is undetermined. The CDR3 covers 14 residues. The V end lost 3 bases, the J end lost 7 bases, and 12 bases lay between the germline ends. In DNA form, the CDR3 reads TGTGCCAGCAGTTTTCGGAATCCTGTCGGGGAGCTGTTTTTT. Residues: CASSFRNPVGELFF.

Many counts were recorded for this clonotype. The rearrangement uses TRBV11-2 and TRBJ2-5, with D hard to call. Germline V lookup: CDR1 SGHAT, CDR2 FQNNGV. Trimming left V 1 base short and J 5 bases short, with 8 bases between. CDR3 length: 13 amino acids. CDR3 sequence (DNA): TGTGCCAGCAGCTTAGCTTGGTGGGAGACCCAGTACTTC. This translates into CASSLAWWETQYF.

Ten or more counts support this clonotype. The rearrangement joins TRBV3-1 to TRBJ2-5, with D unresolved. This CDR3 has 15 residues. Germline CDR1 and CDR2: LGHDT and YNNKEL (reference sequence). Between the trimmed V and J ends, which lost 0 bases and 9 bases, there was a span of 17 bases. CDR3 sequence reads: CASSQDRASQLAQYF. For the CDR3, the DNA is TGTGCCAGCAGCCAAGATCGAGCCTCCCAATTGGCCCAGTACTTC.

This clonotype appeared many times. The chain combines TRBV28 with TRBJ2-5, with D tentatively TRBD2 (6 bases). The CDR3 loop spans 12 amino acids. V was trimmed by 9 bases and J by 7 bases, leaving 15 bases between them. Germline CDR1 MDHEN, CDR2 SYDVKM. CDR3 nucleotide sequence: TGTGCCAGTTCGGGGGTGCCAATGACCCAGTACTTC. Translated, it gives CASSGVPMTQYF.

This clonotype was counted ten times or more. The V gene is TRBV3-1, the J gene TRBJ1-5; no definite D call. The germline gives CDR1 LGHDT, CDR2 YNNKEL (reference sequence). The CDR3 totals 13 residues. V was cut by 0 bases and J by 9 bases, with 9 bases left in between. The CDR3, as DNA: TGTGCCAGCAGCCAAGAACATGGCCCGCCCCAGCATTTT. It encodes CASSQEHGPPQHF.

In its sample, this clonotype was seen many times. The chain has TRBV5-1 and TRBJ2-3; no firm D call. The CDR3 spans 15 residues. In germline, CDR1 is SGHRS, CDR2 YFSETQ. The ends were cut back, 4 bases at V and 2 bases at J, with 14 bases in the middle. CDR3 nucleotide sequence: TGCGCCAGCAGCCCGTCGCTAGGAGACACAGATACGCAGTATTTT. Translated, it gives CASSPSLGDTDTQYF.